This is a list of T cell receptor beta chains from one sample in a study of T-cell memory formation after mild COVID-19. TCRdb recomputed calls from the 5' RACE reads with MiXCR, one row per CDR3 protein. The profile shows approximately 490,000 distinct CDR3 sequences, 20% of them singletons. Sequenced input: PBMCs or a T cell subset sorted from them (not recorded which). These receptors originate from an adult woman who had mild COVID-19 (a few samples of this study predate the infection). Cell type and time point are not known. Both conserved end residues are part of each CDR3.

v_gene: TRBV20-1; CDR3aa: CSARIGDGEQFF
v_gene: TRBV3-1; CDR3aa: CASSHKVVSYGYTF
v_gene: TRBV7-3; CDR3aa: CASSLEPMNTEAFF
v_gene: TRBV6-5; CDR3aa: CASSSGRAYGYTF
v_gene: TRBV18; CDR3aa: CASSPEWNQETQYF
v_gene: TRBV6-5; CDR3aa: CASSYGGGGAHNEQFF
v_gene: TRBV12-3/TRBV12-4; CDR3aa: CASTGGWGTDTQYF
v_gene: TRBV7-2; CDR3aa: CASSFSGTSEAFF
v_gene: TRBV20-1; CDR3aa: CSARRLAGGVNEQFF
v_gene: TRBV24-1; CDR3aa: CATSDFERFQETQYF
v_gene: TRBV7-9; CDR3aa: CASSFQLGARREQYF
v_gene: TRBV20-1; CDR3aa: CSAGGQGSNQPQHF
v_gene: TRBV24-1; CDR3aa: CATSVNSLSGADTQYF
v_gene: TRBV29-1; CDR3aa: CSVAHGYTEAFF
v_gene: TRBV5-1; CDR3aa: CASSLVASATYNEQFF
v_gene: TRBV20-1; CDR3aa: CSARDNDVPSKPQHF
v_gene: TRBV27; CDR3aa: CASTPGLGLFPYNEQFF
v_gene: TRBV30; CDR3aa: CAWKGGKVPALHF
v_gene: TRBV3-1; CDR3aa: CASSQLWNSGANVLTF
v_gene: TRBV7-6; CDR3aa: CASSLELWTAQETQYF
v_gene: TRBV4-1; CDR3aa: CASSQWTGGTETQYF
v_gene: TRBV29-1; CDR3aa: CSVGGQGSYEQYF
v_gene: TRBV9; CDR3aa: CASTQGGPDTQYF
v_gene: TRBV20-1; CDR3aa: CSAMRLGAGYSNQPQHF
v_gene: TRBV29-1; CDR3aa: CSVRAQRELFEQYF
v_gene: TRBV6-5; CDR3aa: CASSPGQSLTEKLFF
v_gene: TRBV24-1; CDR3aa: CATSRSTGGPDTQYF
v_gene: TRBV7-9; CDR3aa: CASSSPGQGLSYEQYF
v_gene: TRBV18; CDR3aa: CASSPGRSGDQPQHF
v_gene: TRBV20-1; CDR3aa: CSAKGEGTYEQYF
v_gene: TRBV7-3; CDR3aa: CASSLTWGGEAFF
v_gene: TRBV6-5; CDR3aa: CASAGFGNTIYF
v_gene: TRBV11-2; CDR3aa: CASSLGMLAVRGSYNEQFF
v_gene: TRBV20-1; CDR3aa: CSALDLAGGSYNEQFF
v_gene: TRBV6-2/TRBV6-3; CDR3aa: CASSDRDPYEQYF
v_gene: TRBV7-6; CDR3aa: CASSLAGQAGEQYF
v_gene: TRBV29-1; CDR3aa: CSVERQVPYEQYF
v_gene: TRBV7-9; CDR3aa: CASSPRRGPTGELFF
v_gene: TRBV20-1; CDR3aa: CSARYGTDQPQHF
v_gene: TRBV12-3/TRBV12-4; CDR3aa: CASAPQGVETQYF
v_gene: TRBV12-3/TRBV12-4; CDR3aa: CASSLAGGLWGTQYF
v_gene: TRBV15; CDR3aa: CATSRMVGNEKLFF
v_gene: TRBV6-5; CDR3aa: CASSGYGQGRSYGYTF
v_gene: TRBV12-3/TRBV12-4; CDR3aa: CASSLLGQGKDNEQFF
v_gene: TRBV5-1; CDR3aa: CASSYNNREPFF